This T cell receptor beta chain was sequenced during a study of beta chain features in type 1 diabetes. Overall study findings and caveats: The analysis here could not establish whether HLA type shapes TCRB rearrangement.

As to this clone: Its antigen remains unidentified.

Expressed TCRB transcripts were sequenced after all isolated RNA was converted to cDNA. Clones were read by immunoSEQ multiplex PCR, and TCRdb kept only the in-frame ones, dropping some. The profile covers 40,000 to 45,000 clones, with about half appearing a single time and over 2% taken by the ten largest. The sequencing sample was made of Tregs from blood. This receptor was identified in a woman in her late teens or twenties in good health.

CDR3 in DNA: TGCGCCAGCAGAAGAGATTGGGGCTACACCTTC. As protein: CASRRDWGYTF. This sequence joins TRBV5-1 and TRBJ1-2; D is undetermined. The ends were cut back, 5 bases at V and 8 bases at J, with 10 bases in the middle. The CDR3 is 11 residues long. Germline CDR1 is SGHRS and CDR2 is YFSETQ.